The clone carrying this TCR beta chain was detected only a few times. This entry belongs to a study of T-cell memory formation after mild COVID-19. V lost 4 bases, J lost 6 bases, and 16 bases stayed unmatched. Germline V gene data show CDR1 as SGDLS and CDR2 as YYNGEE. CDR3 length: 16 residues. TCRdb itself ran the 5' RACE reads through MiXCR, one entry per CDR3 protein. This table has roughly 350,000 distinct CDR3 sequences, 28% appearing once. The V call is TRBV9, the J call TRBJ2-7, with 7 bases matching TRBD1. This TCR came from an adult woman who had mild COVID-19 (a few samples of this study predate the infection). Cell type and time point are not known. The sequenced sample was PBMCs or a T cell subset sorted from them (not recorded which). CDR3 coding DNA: TGTGCCAGCAGCATAGGACAGGCAGCGCTTTCGGGCGAGCAGTACTTC. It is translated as CASSIGQAALSGEQYF. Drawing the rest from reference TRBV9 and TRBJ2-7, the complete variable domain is DSGVTQTPKHLITATGQRVTLRCSPRSGDLSVYWYQQSLDQGLQFLIQYYNGEERAKGNILERFSAQQFPDLHSELNLSSLELGDSALYFCASSIGQAALSGEQYFGPGTRLTVT.